This TCR beta chain was profiled in a study of blood T cell repertoires in COVID-19. Looking at the study overall: Some COVID-19 samples were acute and others convalescent; all came from the United States, Italy and Spain. The cDNA or gDNA used as material had been derived from T cells, B-cell-depleted T cells, or PBMCs.

Under the authors' procedure: Amplified reference gene primers provided the basis for estimating nucleated cell counts. Sequencing used immunoSEQ multiplex PCR; TCRdb keeps in-frame clones, though not all of them. Clone size and V and J calls were adopted from that table, with D and trimming inferred from the DNA. The repertoire consists of some 86,000 clones, with about 83% occurring once and the leading ten covering about 14%. Trimming took 6 bases from V and 4 from J, leaving 11 bases between them. The length of the CDR3 is 13 residues. The V gene's germline CDR1 is KGHDR and CDR2 SFDVKD. This chain joins TRBV24-1 and TRBJ1-2; no reliable D call. This TCR was recovered from a woman in her 70s with acute or convalescent COVID-19. The specimen sequenced was peripheral blood. This CDR3 reads CATSRSPIYGYTF. Written as DNA, the CDR3 is TGTGCCACCAGTCGGAGCCCGATCTATGGCTACACCTTC.